This TCR beta chain was sequenced during a study of patients and donors after allogeneic stem cell transplantation. CDR1 is MDHEN, CDR2 SYDVKM, per germline. The CDR3 runs to 14 residues. V lost 5 bases, J lost 2 bases, and 12 bases lay in between. Each CDR3 protein gets one entry after TCRdb re-called the RT-PCR reads with MiXCR. The repertoire holds 100,000 to 120,000 distinct CDR3 sequences, with roughly 37% as singletons. The TCR originated in a human donor who was either an allogeneic HSCT recipient or a stem cell or donor lymphocyte infusion donor (not recorded which). It is not recorded whose cells these are; they may come from a transplant donor. The sample consisted of blood, either unsorted or a sorted T cell fraction (not recorded which). V gene TRBV28 combines with J gene TRBJ2-5; the D gene is possibly TRBD1 (5 bases). The CDR3 DNA sequence: TGTGCCAGCAGTCCCCTAGGGGTTCAAGAGACCCAGTACTTC. Its protein is CASSPLGVQETQYF.